This T cell receptor beta chain was recovered during a study of regulatory T cells in long-lasting Graves disease. In building TCR beta libraries, iRepertoire HTBI primers were used together with Arm-PCR of CDR3 regions. MiXCR was run by TCRdb on the multiplex PCR reads, yielding one entry per CDR3 protein. Altogether some 370,000 distinct CDR3 sequences are present, roughly 10% being singletons, with the ten largest covering under 20%. The V end was cut by 1 base, the J end by 4 bases, with 7 bases between. The CDR3 has 13 residues. CDR1 DFQATT and CDR2 SNEGSKA come from the germline V gene (reference sequence). Noted time point: newly diagnosed GD, antithyroid drugs for less than 3 months. Extracted RNA from PBMCs served as the source of the TCR library. Ten or more counts support this clonotype. The same data also contributed to another study, on T cells in Graves' hyperthyroidism and ophthalmopathy.

The source of this sequence is a woman between 18 and 30 years old with Graves disease. The chain recombines TRBV20-1 with TRBJ2-2; D gene ambiguous. Sequenced here: peripheral blood mononuclear cells (PBMCs), sampled at new diagnosis, from a patient treated with antithyroid drugs. The CDR3 DNA is TGCAGTGCTAGAGGGCCCTCCACCGGGGAGCTGTTTTTT. Translation: CSARGPSTGELFF.